This is a list of T cell receptor beta chains from one sample in a study of PD-1 blockade in classical Hodgkin lymphoma. Repertoires were generated with immunoSEQ multiplex PCR, while TCRdb's copy carries only in-frame clones and drops some. Altogether around 13,000 clones are present, around nine tenths being singletons, with the ten largest covering more than 35%. Sequenced material: peripheral blood mononuclear cells (PBMCs), taken at baseline. Every receptor here comes from a human donor with classical Hodgkin lymphoma. Each CDR3 is given with its conserved first and last residue. D genes are given only for firm matches. Clone size is not always given. Where it is, it says once, few, many or a class for expanded clones.

D gene,clone size,J gene,V gene,CDR3 DNA,CDR3 protein
TRBD1,.,TRBJ2-5,TRBV20-1,TGCAGTGCCAGGGGGCAAGAGACCCAGTACTTC,CSARGQETQYF
.,.,TRBJ1-6,TRBV7-9,TGTGCCAGCAGCTTTACAGGGAACGGCCCCTATAATTCACCCCTCCACTTT,CASSFTGNGPYNSPLHF
.,few,TRBJ1-1,TRBV18,TGTGCCAGCTCACTGACAGTGCGGGTCTTT,CASSLTVRVF
.,.,TRBJ2-7,TRBV29-1,TGCAGCGTTGAAGAGGCCCATTCGACCTACGAGCAGTACTTC,CSVEEAHSTYEQYF
TRBD2,.,TRBJ2-1,TRBV9,TGTGCCAGCAGCTCCCGGACTAGCGGGGTACGTAATGAGCAGTTCTTC,CASSSRTSGVRNEQFF
.,.,TRBJ1-1,TRBV5-1,TGCGCCAGCAGCTTGAAAAGAAGCACTGAAGCTTTCTTT,CASSLKRSTEAFF
TRBD1,.,TRBJ1-2,TRBV19,TGTGCCAGTAGGGGGACAGGGTACCATGGCTACACCTTC,CASRGTGYHGYTF
.,.,TRBJ2-5,TRBV27,TGTGCCAGCAGTACCCCCCGGAGGGAGACCCAGTACTTC,CASSTPRRETQYF
TRBD2,once,TRBJ2-1,TRBV2,TGTGCCAGCATCAGACTAAGCGGGAGGCAATACAATGAGCAGTTCTTC,CASIRLSGRQYNEQFF
TRBD1,once,TRBJ2-5,TRBV5-1,TGCGCCAGCAGTTTTCAGACAGGGACCCAAGAGACCCAGTACTTC,CASSFQTGTQETQYF
.,.,TRBJ2-7,TRBV11-2,TGTGCCAGCAGCTTGTCCTTGGACGGGGCCTCCTACGAGCAGTACTTC,CASSLSLDGASYEQYF
.,.,TRBJ1-1,TRBV10-3,TGTGCCATCAGTGAGGGCTCCGGGACGTTAAACACTGAAGCTTTCTTT,CAISEGSGTLNTEAFF
.,.,TRBJ2-1,TRBV28,TGTGCCAGCACCGAGGGACCGTTCGCCTACAATGAGCAGTTCTTC,CASTEGPFAYNEQFF
.,.,TRBJ1-3,TRBV28,TGTGCCAGCATTGAGGGCGCAGATGGAAACACCATATATTTT,CASIEGADGNTIYF
.,.,TRBJ1-6,TRBV7-8,TGTGCCAGCAGCTACGGTGGGAGTAATTCACCCCTCCACTTT,CASSYGGSNSPLHF
TRBD1,.,TRBJ2-2,TRBV11-2,TGTGCCAGCAGCCTGATGGACAGGGGGCTTGCTGGGGAGCTGTTTTTT,CASSLMDRGLAGELFF
.,few,TRBJ2-3,TRBV28,TGTGCCAGCCTTAACCTTCAGGGGACAGATACGCAGTATTTT,CASLNLQGTDTQYF
TRBD1,.,TRBJ2-5,TRBV15,TGTGCCACCAGCGTAAGGGACAGGGGATTGTTTCAAGAGACCCAGTACTTC,CATSVRDRGLFQETQYF
.,once,TRBJ2-6,TRBV9,TGTGCCAGCAGCGGAGGTTCCCCAACTGGGGCCAACGTCCTGACTTTC,CASSGGSPTGANVLTF
.,.,TRBJ2-1,TRBV6-6,TGTGCCAGCAGTTACCCTAGCGTTTACAATGAGCAGTTCTTC,CASSYPSVYNEQFF
.,.,TRBJ1-4,TRBV27,TGTGCCAGCAGTTTAGCAGGGCTAAGGGGCGAAAAACTGTTTTTT,CASSLAGLRGEKLFF
TRBD2,.,TRBJ2-7,TRBV7-9,TGTGCCAGCAGCTCCAACCTAGCGGGGGGCCCCTCCTACGAGCAGTACTTC,CASSSNLAGGPSYEQYF
TRBD1,.,TRBJ2-7,TRBV30,TGTGCCTGGAGAACCGGGACAGGGTACTACGAGCAGTACTTC,CAWRTGTGYYEQYF
TRBD1,few,TRBJ1-6,TRBV19,TGTGCCAGTACCGTCCTACAGGGGGATTCACATGAGGAGATTAATTCACCCCTCCACTTT,CASTVLQGDSHEEINSPLHF